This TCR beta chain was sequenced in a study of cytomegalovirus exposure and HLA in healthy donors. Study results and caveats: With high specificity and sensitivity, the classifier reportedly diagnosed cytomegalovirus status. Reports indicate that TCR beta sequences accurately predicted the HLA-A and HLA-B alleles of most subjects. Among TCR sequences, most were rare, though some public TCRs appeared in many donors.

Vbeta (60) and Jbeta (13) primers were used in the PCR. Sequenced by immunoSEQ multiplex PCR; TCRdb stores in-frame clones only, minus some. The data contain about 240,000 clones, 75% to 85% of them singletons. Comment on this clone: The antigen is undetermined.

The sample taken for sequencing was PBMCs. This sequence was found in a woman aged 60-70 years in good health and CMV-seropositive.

The CDR3 sequence is CASRQGGGHEQYF. The CDR3 nucleotides read TGCGCCAGCCGACAGGGAGGTGGCCACGAGCAGTACTTC. V usage is TRBV4-1 and J usage is TRBJ2-5, with D maybe TRBD1 (7 bases). The J call may be in error: the DNA end matches TRBJ2-7 better. There are 13 residues in the CDR3. Germline CDR1 MGHRA, CDR2 YSYEKL.